Shown below are 24 T cell receptor beta chains from a single sample sequenced in a study of T cell repertoires in cytomegalovirus infection. Each CDR3 protein is one row after TCRdb ran MiXCR on the reads. The table records roughly 600,000 distinct CDR3 sequences, 20% to 30% of them present only once. The sample comprised CD8+ T cells from PBMCs. These receptors came from a human donor in good health (CMV status not recorded). Some clones in this sample may be carry-over from other donors' samples.

A single count supports this clonotype. The chain combines TRBV20-1 with TRBJ1-1; D is uncertain. V shed 3 bases and J shed 11 bases, with 7 bases lying between them. This CDR3 is built from 9 residues. Germline V gene lookup returns CDR1 DFQATT and CDR2 SNEGSKA (reference sequence). CDR3 DNA: TGCAGTGCTAGGGTAGGGGCTTTCTTT. Residues: CSARVGAFF.

This clonotype was recorded only once. This sequence may be a read error, since a much larger clone differs from it by one base. The genes are TRBV20-1 and TRBJ2-1, with 9 nucleotides matching TRBD1. With 2 bases clipped from V and 3 bases from J, the junction kept 5 bases outside the gene matches. The CDR3 spans 15 residues. Germline assignment: CDR1 DFQATT and CDR2 SNEGSKA (reference sequence). CDR3 sequence: CSARPRTGVYNEQFF. DNA for the CDR3: TGCAGTGCTAGACCCAGGACAGGGGTCTACAATGAGCAGTTCTTC.

This clonotype appeared many times. The chain recombines TRBV28 with TRBJ2-7; a possible D gene is TRBD1 (6 bases). The V gene's germline CDR1 is MDHEN and CDR2 SYDVKM. This CDR3 is 14 amino acids long. V was trimmed by 10 bases and J by 4 bases, leaving 20 bases between them. The CDR3 region has the DNA TGTGCCACCCAGGGGCACGGGTGGGCTTACGAGCAGTACGTC. It is translated as CATQGHGWAYEQYV.

This clonotype was counted only a few times. This chain connects TRBV29-1 to TRBJ1-2; D is uncertain. Trimming cost V 2 bases and J 8 bases, with 12 bases left between them. Germline loops: CDR1 SQVTM, CDR2 ANQGSEA. This CDR3 contains 12 residues. The CDR3 sequence: CSVEPRRQGYTF. The CDR3 nucleotides are TGCAGCGTTGAACCCAGAAGGCAGGGCTACACCTTC.

This clonotype was counted only a few times. The chain is built from TRBV2 and TRBJ2-7, with 9 bases lining up with TRBD1. The CDR3 length is 14 residues. V trimming: 10 bases; J trimming: 2 bases; junction bases outside the gene matches: 9. Per the germline V gene, CDR1 is SNHLY and CDR2 is FYNNEI. The CDR3 protein is CAILTGQGPYEQYF. The CDR3 nucleotides are TGTGCCATCCTAACGGGACAGGGACCCTACGAGCAGTACTTC.

This clonotype was recorded a few times. V and J are TRBV29-1 and TRBJ2-1; 8 bases map to TRBD1. Germline values: CDR1 SQVTM, CDR2 ANQGSEA. CDR3 length: 14 amino acids. J was trimmed by 7 bases and V by 6 bases; bases with no gene match: 11. The CDR3 bases are TGCAGCGTGGGCGGGACAGGCAATTTGAATGAGCAGTTCTTC. Amino acids: CSVGGTGNLNEQFF.

The table lists this clonotype with many counts. The chain combines TRBV7-9 with TRBJ2-7; no clear D gene. Trimming pared 1 base from V and 1 base from J, leaving 8 bases between. The CDR3 consists of 14 residues. The germline V gene has CDR1 SEHNR and CDR2 FQNEAQ (reference sequence). The CDR3 protein is CASSLGHSSYEQYF. The CDR3 DNA reads TGTGCCAGCAGCTTAGGGCACAGTTCCTACGAGCAGTACTTC.

V gene TRBV6-2 or TRBV6-3 combines with J gene TRBJ2-3; TRBD2 matches at 12 bases. Per germline, CDR1 MNHEY and CDR2 SVGEGT. This CDR3 region has 18 residues. V was pared by 6 bases and J by 3 bases, with 13 bases of the junction left unmatched. CDR3 region: CASRRGTSGLRTTDTQYF. CDR3 sequence (DNA): TGTGCCAGCAGACGTGGGACTAGCGGGCTACGCACTACAGATACGCAGTATTTT.

This clonotype appeared a few times. The chain combines TRBV6-5 with TRBJ1-1; perhaps TRBD1 as D (5 bases). The V and J ends lost 3 bases and 4 bases respectively, with 15 bases between them. CDR1 and CDR2 (germline): MNHEY, SVGAGI. This CDR3 spans 15 amino acids. The CDR3 reads CASSYWRQRATEAFF. The CDR3 DNA is TGTGCCAGCAGTTATTGGCGACAGCGAGCCACTGAAGCTTTCTTT.

This clonotype occurred many times. V and J are TRBV28 and TRBJ1-1; D ambiguous. With 8 bases removed from V and 0 bases from J, the gap between germline ends came to 13 bases. Germline lookup yields CDR1 MDHEN and CDR2 SYDVKM. This CDR3 spans 14 amino acids. The CDR3 region has the DNA TGTGCCAGCCAGGAGCGGATAATGAACACTGAAGCTTTCTTT. Translation gives CASQERIMNTEAFF.

At least ten counts were recorded for this clonotype. This chain connects TRBV11-1 to TRBJ2-2; D unresolved. This CDR3 region has 17 residues. The germline gives CDR1 SGHAT, CDR2 FQDESV (reference sequence). The V end lost 1 base, the J end lost 0 bases, and 12 bases lay between the germline ends. This chain's CDR3 is CASSLEDDEANTGELFF. DNA for the CDR3: TGTGCCAGCAGCTTAGAGGATGATGAAGCGAACACCGGGGAGCTGTTTTTT.

This clonotype was seen only a few times. V usage is TRBV27 and J usage is TRBJ1-2, with 7 bases lining up with TRBD1. V was pared by 6 bases and J by 3 bases, with 7 bases of the junction left unmatched. Germline V gene data show CDR1 as MNHEY and CDR2 as SMNVEV (reference sequence). The CDR3 covers 14 residues. The DNA of the CDR3 is TGTGCCAGCAGCCCGGGACAGAATTACTATGGCTACACCTTC. Translating it yields CASSPGQNYYGYTF.

With regard to this clonotype: Just one base apart from a much larger clone, this may be a read error. The chain has TRBV2 and TRBJ2-1; 9 nucleotides align to TRBD2. V lost 2 bases and J lost 15; bases outside the gene matches: 17. The CDR3 has 16 residues. Germline V CDR1 and CDR2: SNHLY, FYNNEI. The CDR3: CASSESPETSGTNRFF. The CDR3, as DNA: TGTGCCAGCAGTGAATCCCCAGAGACTAGCGGTACGAATAGGTTCTTC.

In its sample, this clonotype was seen a few times. The rearrangement joins TRBV29-1 to TRBJ2-7, with TRBD1 identical over 7 bases. After removal of 6 bases from V and 3 bases from J, the junction contained 14 bases not matched to a gene. The CDR3 consists of 15 residues. The germline V gene encodes CDR1 SQVTM and CDR2 ANQGSEA. CDR3 protein: CSVENERGPFYEQYF. The DNA of the CDR3 is TGCAGCGTCGAAAACGAGAGGGGGCCCTTCTACGAGCAGTACTTC.

The chain links TRBV20-1 to TRBJ1-6; D perhaps matches TRBD1 (5 bases). Looked up from germline, CDR1 is DFQATT and CDR2 is SNEGSKA (reference sequence). The CDR3 length is 14 residues. V was trimmed by 1 base and J by 7 bases, leaving 11 bases between them. The CDR3 region is CSARGDSINSPLHF. For the CDR3, the DNA is TGCAGTGCTAGAGGTGACAGCATCAATTCACCCCTCCACTTT.

This chain connects TRBV28 to TRBJ2-5; possibly TRBD2 for D (5 bases). Trimming shortened V by 8 bases and J by 1 base, and 20 bases separated the two germline ends. CDR1 and CDR2 from the germline V gene are MDHEN and SYDVKM. The CDR3 loop spans 16 amino acids. CDR3 region: CASGSSGGSLQETQYF. The CDR3 region has the DNA TGTGCCAGCGGCTCCTCCGGAGGCTCCCTCCAAGAGACCCAGTACTTC. Full variable domain (outside the CDR3, taken from reference TRBV28 and TRBJ2-5): DVKVTQSSRYLVKRTGEKVFLECVQDMDHENMFWYRQDPGLGLRLIYFSYDVKMKEKGDIPEGYSVSREKKERFSLILESASTNQTSMYLCASGSSGGSLQETQYFGPGTRLLVL.

The chain couples TRBV7-9 to TRBJ2-3; 8 bases map to TRBD2. CDR1 and CDR2 (germline): SEHNR, FQNEAQ (reference sequence). The CDR3 runs to 15 residues. Trimming at V came to 6 bases and at J to 3 bases, leaving 8 bases not matched to a gene. The CDR3, as DNA: TGTGCCAGCAGGTCCCCGGGGGGGCCTACAGATACGCAGTATTTT. This sequence encodes CASRSPGGPTDTQYF.

Many counts were recorded for this clonotype. The chain joins TRBV5-1 to TRBJ1-1; D is unresolved. The CDR3 contains 14 residues. The V gene's germline CDR1 is SGHRS and CDR2 YFSETQ. Trimming pared 8 bases from V and 0 bases from J, leaving 14 bases between. For the CDR3, the DNA is TGCGCCAGTTCCTCCGATTTCATGAACACTGAAGCTTTCTTT. Protein sequence: CASSSDFMNTEAFF.

This clonotype appeared a few times. The CDR3 DNA is TGCAGTGCTAGAGACCGGGGGTCTACACCCCTCCACTTT. This sequence encodes CSARDRGSTPLHF. The chain joins TRBV20-1 to TRBJ1-6; TRBD1 is a possible D gene (5 bases). The germline V gene encodes CDR1 DFQATT and CDR2 SNEGSKA (reference sequence). V was shortened by 0 bases and J by 11 bases, with 11 bases between the two germline ends. The CDR3 consists of 13 residues.

The chain couples TRBV6-5 to TRBJ1-1; D is unresolved. The V end was cut by 5 bases, the J end by 7 bases, with 14 bases between. The CDR3 covers 13 residues. The germline CDR1 and CDR2 sequences are MNHEY and SVGAGI. CDR3 bases: TGTGCCAGCAGTGAGGAGATGGCTTTTGAAGCTTTCTTT. Translated, it gives CASSEEMAFEAFF.

This clonotype was seen only a few times. This sequence joins TRBV6-6 and TRBJ2-2; D possibly matches TRBD1 or TRBD2 (5 bases each). Trimming left V 4 bases short and J 4 bases short, with 10 bases between. The CDR3 spans 14 residues. Germline V lookup: CDR1 MNHNY, CDR2 SVGAGI (reference sequence). Here the CDR3 DNA reads TGTGCCAGCAGTTCCGGGACCAGCACCGGGGAGCTGTTTTTT. Encoded protein: CASSSGTSTGELFF.

This clonotype showed up many times. The chain uses TRBV6-2 or TRBV6-3 and TRBJ2-1; perhaps TRBD2 as D (6 bases). This CDR3 is built from 14 residues. V dropped 4 bases and J dropped 7 bases, with 14 bases sitting between them. Germline V gene lookup returns CDR1 MNHEY and CDR2 SVGEGT. The chain's CDR3 is CASSSSGRYNEQFF. The DNA for the CDR3 is TGTGCCAGCAGTTCCTCGGGGAGGTATAATGAGCAGTTCTTC.

This clonotype occurred a few times. This chain connects TRBV28 to TRBJ1-2; TRBD1 matches 8 bases. The CDR3 runs to 14 residues. The ends lost 1 base at V and 4 bases at J; junction bases unmatched: 2. Germline V lookup: CDR1 MDHEN, CDR2 SYDVKM. DNA of the CDR3: TGTGCCAGCAGTTTATTTCAGGGGGCCTATGGCTACACCTTC. Amino acids: CASSLFQGAYGYTF.

This clonotype came up many times. The rearrangement uses TRBV7-2 and TRBJ2-3, with D hard to call. The V gene's germline CDR1 is SGHTA and CDR2 FQGNSA. The V end lost 3 bases, the J end lost 6 bases, and 13 bases lay between the germline ends. The CDR3 has 14 residues. The CDR3 region has the DNA TGTGCCAGCAGCTTGGGTTTCGCTTGGGATACGCAGTATTTT. Protein product: CASSLGFAWDTQYF.